The next 28 T cell receptor beta chains were all read from a single sample in a study of CD8 T cells in Susac syndrome (dated by TCRdb to between 2018 and 2021). Libraries were constructed by the immunoSEQ multiplex PCR assay. RNA was extracted using the RNeasy kit, and roughly 0.5 to 1 microgram was reverse transcribed with random hexamers. Using fastp at Q25 and MiXCR, TCRdb reprocessed the public reads and kept productive beta chains. Each record represents a unique CDR3 protein, reported with the most common genes and DNA among its rows. Here the sample has 100,000 to 150,000 distinct CDR3 sequences; roughly 93% occur a single time. Of the sample, roughly 0.3% falls within the top ten clones. Sequencing was performed on CD8+ T cells from PBMCs. The origin of the receptors is a human donor with multiple sclerosis.

This rearrangement joins TRBV27 to TRBJ2-1, with TRBD2 identical over 8 bases. Germline trimming cut 10 bases from V and 7 bases from J; bases unmatched to any gene: 15. Looked up from germline, CDR1 is MNHEY and CDR2 is SMNVEV (reference sequence). The CDR3 has 15 amino acids. This CDR3 reads CATASGSVGWNEQFF. DNA for the CDR3: TGTGCCACCGCCAGCGGGAGCGTAGGTTGGAATGAGCAGTTCTTC.

The V gene is TRBV27, the J gene TRBJ1-6; 10 bases align to TRBD1. Germline assignment: CDR1 MNHEY and CDR2 SMNVEV (reference sequence). Trimming removed 3 bases from V and 9 bases from J; junction bases left unmatched: 2. This CDR3 spans 14 amino acids. CDR3 sequence: CASSFDRGRSPLHF. The CDR3 nucleotides read TGTGCCAGCAGTTTTGACAGGGGGCGTTCACCCCTCCACTTT.

The chain has TRBV7-9 and TRBJ2-7, with 7 bases fitting TRBD1. Trimming took 8 bases from V and 4 from J; bases not matched to a gene: 2. Germline assignment: CDR1 SEHNR and CDR2 FQNEAQ (reference sequence). This CDR3 comprises 11 residues. CDR3 sequence reads: CASGTEYEQYF. CDR3 bases: TGTGCCAGCGGGACAGAGTACGAGCAGTACTTC.

The chain combines TRBV9 with TRBJ2-5; 9 bases are shared with TRBD1. The CDR3 totals 15 residues. Germline CDR1 SGDLS, CDR2 YYNGEE. V lost 7 bases, J lost 4 bases, and 11 bases stayed unmatched. The CDR3 nucleotides are TGTGCCAGCTCCCCGGGACAGGGCTCTCCAGAGACCCAGTACTTC. Residues: CASSPGQGSPETQYF.

This chain links TRBV10-3 with TRBJ2-5; 8 bases fit TRBD2. The V and J ends lost 11 bases and 0 bases, in that order; junction bases with no gene match: 5. The CDR3 contains 13 residues. Germline V gene sequence: CDR1 ENHRY, CDR2 SYGVKD. The DNA of the CDR3 is TGTGCCGCGGGAGGCAGACACCAAGAGACCCAGTACTTC. Translated, it gives CAAGGRHQETQYF.

The V gene is TRBV23-1, the J gene TRBJ2-3; no firm D call. TRBV23-1 qualifies as an ORF whose function is uncertain. This CDR3 spans 14 amino acids. V was shortened by 9 bases and J by 2 bases, with 15 bases between the two germline ends. The CDR3 loop is CARHSWVDTDTQYF. The CDR3 DNA sequence: TGCGCCAGACACTCCTGGGTAGACACAGATACGCAGTATTTT.

This clonotype was counted a single time. The chain is built from TRBV7-9 and TRBJ2-1; 7 bases are shared with TRBD2. This CDR3 is built from 13 residues. The J segment lost 10 bases and the V segment lost 5 bases, leaving 8 bases of the junction unmatched. Germline assignment: CDR1 SEHNR and CDR2 FQNEAQ (reference sequence). This CDR3 reads CASSPRLAHEQFF. DNA for the CDR3: TGTGCCAGCAGCCCCCGACTAGCCCACGAGCAGTTCTTC.

This clonotype was detected only a few times. In nucleotides, the CDR3 is TGTGCCAGCAGCTTAGTCCCGAGGGAGCAGTACTTC. Protein sequence: CASSLVPREQYF. This chain connects TRBV7-9 to TRBJ2-7; D is unresolved. CDR3 length equals 12 residues. V was pared by 1 base and J by 7 bases, with 8 bases between. CDR1 and CDR2 (germline): SEHNR, FQNEAQ (reference sequence).

The V and J genes are TRBV11-1 and TRBJ1-1, with D perhaps matching TRBD1 (6 bases). The V and J ends lost 0 bases and 0 bases respectively, with 11 bases between them. Germline V gene data show CDR1 as SGHAT and CDR2 as FQDESV (reference sequence). The CDR3 loop spans 16 amino acids. The CDR3: CASSLASRGLNTEAFF. CDR3 nucleotide sequence: TGTGCCAGCAGCTTAGCGTCACGGGGGCTGAACACTGAAGCTTTCTTT. The variable domain in full, completed from reference TRBV11-1 and TRBJ1-1, reads EAEVAQSPRYKITEKSQAVAFWCDPISGHATLYWYRQILGQGPELLVQFQDESVVDDSQLPKDRFSAERLKGVDSTLKIQPAELGDSAMYLCASSLASRGLNTEAFFGQGTRLTVV.

The rearrangement uses TRBV7-9 and TRBJ1-5; 9 bases are a match to TRBD1. CDR1 and CDR2 (germline): SEHNR, FQNEAQ (reference sequence). The CDR3 is made up of 15 amino acids. J gave up 7 bases and V 5 bases, and 9 bases lay outside the gene matches. The CDR3 sequence: CASSKSGQGAQPQHF. In DNA, the CDR3 is TGTGCCAGCAGCAAGTCGGGACAGGGTGCCCAGCCCCAGCATTTT.

V gene TRBV12-3 or TRBV12-4 combines with J gene TRBJ1-1, with D perhaps matching TRBD1 (5 bases). The CDR3 sequence is 12 residues long. The V and J ends lost 5 bases and 11 bases respectively, with 15 bases between them. CDR3 amino acids: CASSMGGNRAFF. The CDR3 DNA sequence: TGTGCCAGCAGTATGGGGGGGAATCGGGCTTTCTTT.

The chain carries TRBV20-1 and TRBJ2-7; tentatively, D is TRBD1 or TRBD2 (6 bases each). V was shortened by 1 base and J by 0 bases, with 13 bases between the two germline ends. The germline CDR1 and CDR2 sequences are DFQATT and SNEGSKA (reference sequence). The CDR3 loop spans 15 amino acids. CDR3 residues: CSARVMGGSSYEQYF. Here the CDR3 DNA reads TGCAGTGCTAGAGTCATGGGGGGCAGCTCCTACGAGCAGTACTTC.

This sequence joins TRBV6-1 and TRBJ2-7, with a tentative D call TRBD2 (7 bases). Trimming removed 7 bases at V and 7 bases at J, with 17 bases between. The germline CDR1 and CDR2 sequences are MNHNS and SASEGT. The CDR3 is 13 residues long. CDR3 amino acids: CASIRGGLREQYF. The CDR3 coding sequence is TGTGCCAGCATTCGCGGGGGCCTCCGGGAGCAGTACTTC.

The rearrangement links TRBV7-2 to TRBJ2-7; D gene ambiguous. The germline V gene has CDR1 SGHTA and CDR2 FQGNSA. V lost 5 bases, J lost 6 bases, and 14 bases lay in between. The CDR3 totals 13 residues. CDR3 protein: CASSLYGKLEQYV. CDR3 in DNA: TGTGCCAGCAGCCTCTACGGAAAGCTCGAGCAGTACGTC.

The chain employs TRBV5-1 and TRBJ2-3; the D is unclear. V was shortened by 4 bases and J by 0 bases, with 6 bases between the two germline ends. CDR3 length: 13 residues. Germline lookup yields CDR1 SGHRS and CDR2 YFSETQ. The DNA of the CDR3 is TGCGCCAGCAGCAGCTTGAGCACAGATACGCAGTATTTT. It specifies CASSSLSTDTQYF.

This clonotype showed up just once. The chain is built from TRBV20-1 and TRBJ2-1; 11 bases are shared with TRBD2. The CDR3 consists of 16 residues. V lost 6 bases to trimming and J lost 0 bases; unmatched junction nucleotides: 7. Looked up from germline, CDR1 is DFQATT and CDR2 is SNEGSKA (reference sequence). Here the CDR3 reads CSARGTSGSSYNEQFF. For the CDR3, the DNA is TGCAGTGCGCGGGGGACTAGCGGCAGCTCCTACAATGAGCAGTTCTTC.

CDR3 DNA sequence: TGTGCCAGTTCCGGGACGGCGAACACTGAAGCTTTCTTT. Its translation: CASSGTANTEAFF. The chain is built from TRBV2 and TRBJ1-1, with TRBD1 as a possible D gene (5 bases). The CDR3 runs 13 residues. The V and J ends lost 9 bases and 1 base respectively, with 12 bases between them. Germline lookup yields CDR1 SNHLY and CDR2 FYNNEI.

V and J are TRBV14 and TRBJ2-6; D gene unclear. This CDR3 has 15 residues. Germline V gene data show CDR1 as SGHDN and CDR2 as FVKESK. V was cut by 4 bases and J by 0 bases, with 7 bases left in between. In nucleotides, the CDR3 is TGTGCCAGCAGCCCCGCCGTCTCTGGGGCCAACGTCCTGACTTTC. Residues: CASSPAVSGANVLTF.

Turning to this clonotype: A junction boundary mismatches the germline segment, possibly from a read error. The chain is built from TRBV4-1 and TRBJ2-3, with D perhaps matching TRBD2 (5 bases). The CDR3 consists of 17 residues. The V gene's germline CDR1 is MGHRA and CDR2 YSYEKL. In DNA form, the CDR3 reads TGCGCCAGCAACCAAGATCGAGAGACGGACTTTGAAGATACGCAGTATTTT. Protein product: CASNQDRETDFEDTQYF.

Only one count was recorded for this clonotype. The CDR3 DNA sequence: TGTGCCTGGAGTTCTATCGGGGAGGGGAGAAGGGGCAATGAGCAGTTCTTC. This translates into CAWSSIGEGRRGNEQFF. The rearrangement joins TRBV30 to TRBJ2-1; 7 bases are a match to TRBD2. The CDR3 has 17 amino acids. CDR1 is GTSNPN and CDR2 is SVGIG in the germline V gene (reference sequence). The junction had 16 bases not matched to a gene; V was cut back by 2 bases and J by 6 bases. The entire variable domain, with the rest obtained from reference TRBV30 and TRBJ2-1, is as follows: SQTIHQWPATLVQPVGSPLSLECTVEGTSNPNLYWYRQAAGRGLQLLFYSVGIGQISSEVPQNLSASRPQDRQFILSSKKLLLSDSGFYLCAWSSIGEGRRGNEQFFGPGTRLTVL.

The chain is built from TRBV27 and TRBJ1-5; D is perhaps TRBD1 (6 bases). With 5 bases removed from V and 4 bases from J, the gap between germline ends came to 15 bases. The germline V gene has CDR1 MNHEY and CDR2 SMNVEV (reference sequence). The CDR3 contains 15 residues. CDR3 residues: CASSRGPGGNQPQHF. CDR3 sequence (DNA): TGTGCCAGCAGTCGGGGGCCTGGGGGGAATCAGCCCCAGCATTTT.

This chain joins TRBV4-1 and TRBJ2-6, with D uncertain. This CDR3 comprises 16 residues. V lost 3 bases, J lost 2 bases, and 11 bases lay in between. The germline V gene has CDR1 MGHRA and CDR2 YSYEKL. The CDR3 loop reads CASSHGPFTGANVLTF. As DNA, the CDR3 is TGCGCCAGCAGCCATGGACCCTTCACTGGGGCCAACGTCCTGACTTTC.

V is TRBV3-1 and J is TRBJ1-1, with D tentatively TRBD1 (5 bases). Germline V lookup: CDR1 LGHDT, CDR2 YNNKEL (reference sequence). Trimming removed 0 bases at V and 5 bases at J, with 19 bases between. CDR3 size: 17 residues. The CDR3 here is CASSQEGTRGANTEAFF. The CDR3 DNA reads as TGTGCCAGCAGCCAAGAGGGGACCCGTGGGGCTAATACTGAAGCTTTCTTT. Supplemented by reference TRBV3-1 and TRBJ1-1, the full variable domain reads DTAVSQTPKYLVTQMGNDKSIKCEQNLGHDTMYWYKQDSKKFLKIMFSYNNKELIINETVPNRFSPKSPDKAHLNLHINSLELGDSAVYFCASSQEGTRGANTEAFFGQGTRLTVV.

The rearrangement links TRBV12-3 or TRBV12-4 to TRBJ2-2, with 11 bases lining up with TRBD2. The CDR3 contains 16 residues. The V and J ends lost 2 bases and 7 bases, in that order; junction bases with no gene match: 6. The CDR3 here is CASSLPSSGRNGELFF. The DNA of the CDR3 is TGTGCCAGCAGTTTACCGTCTAGCGGGAGGAACGGGGAGCTGTTTTTT.

The genes are TRBV7-8 and TRBJ2-1; D is undetermined. V lost 0 bases, J lost 7 bases, and 4 bases lay in between. The CDR3 has 12 amino acids. Germline values: CDR1 SGHVS, CDR2 FQNEAQ. The CDR3, as DNA: TGTGCCAGCAGCTTAGCGTCGAATGAGCAGTTCTTC. Protein sequence: CASSLASNEQFF.

This rearrangement joins TRBV2 to TRBJ2-1, with 7 bases identical to TRBD1. J gave up 6 bases and V 7 bases, and 3 bases lay outside the gene matches. CDR1 and CDR2 (germline): SNHLY, FYNNEI. The CDR3 sequence is 12 residues long. The CDR3 nucleotides are TGTGCCAGCAATACAGGGGTCAATGAGCAGTTCTTC. Translated: CASNTGVNEQFF. The whole variable domain, remainder taken from reference TRBV2 and TRBJ2-1, is EPEVTQTPSHQVTQMGQEVILRCVPISNHLYFYWYRQILGQKVEFLVSFYNNEISEKSEIFDDQFSVERPDGSNFTLKIRSTKLEDSAMYFCASNTGVNEQFFGPGTRLTVL.

The chain recombines TRBV12-3 or TRBV12-4 with TRBJ1-5; no clear D. The CDR3 has 14 residues. Trimming took off 3 bases at V and 3 bases at J, with 9 bases between the two ends. In DNA, the CDR3 is TGTGCCAGCAGTTTTGCCCTCACCAATCAGCCCCAGCATTTT. Its translation: CASSFALTNQPQHF.

J is TRBJ2-1 and V is TRBV3-1; TRBD2 agrees at 11 bases. V shed 4 bases, J shed 4 bases, and the junction held 3 bases outside the gene matches. Germline CDR1 reads LGHDT; CDR2 reads YNNKEL (reference sequence). CDR3 size: 15 residues. The CDR3 region is CASSPTSGGYNEQFF. The CDR3, as DNA: TGTGCCAGCAGCCCCACTAGCGGGGGTTACAATGAGCAGTTCTTC.